This record looks at one TCR beta chain sequence and its context. The entry originates in a study of cytomegalovirus exposure and HLA in healthy donors. A multiplex PCR was run with 60 Vbeta primers and 13 Jbeta primers. Authors' processing steps: It was a later analysis that counted 83 million or so unique TCR beta chains, of which around 11 million were shared. Measured with immunoSEQ multiplex PCR; TCRdb has only the in-frame clones, and not every one. Clone size and the V and J calls come from that table; the DNA yielded D and trimming. The sample contains about 120,000 clones, roughly four fifths of which appear only once. Each donor's status was that of a healthy bone marrow donor. The sequence derives from a woman aged 18-29 years in good health and CMV-seronegative. The sample taken for sequencing was PBMCs.

CDR3 DNA: TGCGCCAGCAATAGAGCTCCGAACACTGAAGCTTTCTTT. Residues: CASNRAPNTEAFF. The chain uses TRBV5-1 and TRBJ1-1; D is undetermined. V lost 6 bases and J lost 1, with 10 bases in between. Germline V gene lookup returns CDR1 SGHRS and CDR2 YFSETQ. The CDR3 spans 13 residues.